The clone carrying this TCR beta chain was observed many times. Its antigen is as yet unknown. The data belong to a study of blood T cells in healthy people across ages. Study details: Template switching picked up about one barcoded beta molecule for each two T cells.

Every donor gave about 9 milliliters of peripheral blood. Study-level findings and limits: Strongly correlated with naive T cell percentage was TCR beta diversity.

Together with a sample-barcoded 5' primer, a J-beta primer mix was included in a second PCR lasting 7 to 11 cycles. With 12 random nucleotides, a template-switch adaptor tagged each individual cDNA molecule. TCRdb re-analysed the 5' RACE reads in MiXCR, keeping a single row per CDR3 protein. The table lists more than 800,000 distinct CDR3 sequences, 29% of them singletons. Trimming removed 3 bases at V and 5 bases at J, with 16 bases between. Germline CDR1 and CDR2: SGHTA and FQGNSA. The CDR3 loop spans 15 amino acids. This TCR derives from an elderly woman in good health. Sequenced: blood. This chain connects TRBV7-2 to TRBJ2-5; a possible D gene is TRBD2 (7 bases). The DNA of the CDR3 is TGTGCCAGCAGCTTGGCGGGGGCTTCCGGGGAGACCCAGTACTTC. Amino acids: CASSLAGASGETQYF.